This T cell receptor (beta chain) is drawn from a study of a mutant IDH1 vaccine in newly diagnosed glioma. In the study overall: Vaccination began 4-6 weeks post radiotherapy alone, or with temozolomide cycles. Of the patients given treatment, approximately 62% were male and approximately 38% were female, and a mean age of about 44 years was recorded. Patients previously underwent radiotherapy, temozolomide, or both, and most underwent both.

Specified time point: week 23, last vaccination. Every vaccine dose comprised 300 ug of mutant IDH1 20-mer peptide plus topical imiquimod. Each tumor in the donors was a new WHO grade 3 or 4 astrocytoma, IDH1-mutant and ATRX-lost. Comments on this clone: Its antigen is currently unknown.

The V end lost 5 bases, the J end lost 0 bases, and 11 bases lay between the germline ends. Looked up from germline, CDR1 is SGHTA and CDR2 is FQGNSA. The CDR3 consists of 14 residues. Method: immunoSEQ multiplex PCR; TCRdb's copy keeps in-frame clones and lacks some. The sample has more than 20,000 clones; roughly four fifths are singletons. V is TRBV7-2 and J is TRBJ2-7, with a weak D call TRBD2 (6 bases). The sequences come from PBMCs, collected from a glioma patient whose treatment included an IDH1 peptide vaccine. This clonotype was obtained from a man aged 30 to 45 with glioma. CDR3 nucleotides: TGTGCCAGCAGCGGGGGTAGCGGCTCCTACGAGCAGTACTTC. Translated, it gives CASSGGSGSYEQYF.